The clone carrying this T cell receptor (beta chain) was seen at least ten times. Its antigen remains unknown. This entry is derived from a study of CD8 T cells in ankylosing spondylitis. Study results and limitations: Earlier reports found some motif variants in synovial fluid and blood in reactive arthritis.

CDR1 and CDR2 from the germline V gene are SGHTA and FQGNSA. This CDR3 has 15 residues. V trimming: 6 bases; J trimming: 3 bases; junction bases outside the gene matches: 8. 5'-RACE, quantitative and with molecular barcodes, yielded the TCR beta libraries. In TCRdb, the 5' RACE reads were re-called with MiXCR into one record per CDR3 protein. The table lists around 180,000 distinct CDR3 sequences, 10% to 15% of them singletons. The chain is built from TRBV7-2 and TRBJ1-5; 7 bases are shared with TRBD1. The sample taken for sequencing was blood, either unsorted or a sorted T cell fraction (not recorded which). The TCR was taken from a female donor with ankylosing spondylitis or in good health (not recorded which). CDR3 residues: CASSFDRAPNQPQHF. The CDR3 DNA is TGTGCCAGCAGTTTTGACAGGGCGCCCAATCAGCCCCAGCATTTT.